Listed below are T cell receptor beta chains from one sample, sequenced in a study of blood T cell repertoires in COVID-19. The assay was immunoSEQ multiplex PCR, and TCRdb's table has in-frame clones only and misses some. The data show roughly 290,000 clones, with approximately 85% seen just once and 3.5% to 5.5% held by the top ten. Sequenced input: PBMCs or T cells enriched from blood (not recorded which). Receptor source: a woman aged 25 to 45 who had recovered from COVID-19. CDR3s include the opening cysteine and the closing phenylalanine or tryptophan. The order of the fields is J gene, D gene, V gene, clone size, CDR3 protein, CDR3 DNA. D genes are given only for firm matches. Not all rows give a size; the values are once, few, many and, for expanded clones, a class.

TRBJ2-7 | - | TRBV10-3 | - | CAISEGLVSYEQYF | TGTGCCATCAGTGAGGGCCTGGTCTCCTACGAGCAGTACTTC
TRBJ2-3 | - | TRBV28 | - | CASSLWRISADTQYF | TGTGCCAGCAGTTTATGGAGGATCTCCGCAGATACGCAGTATTTT
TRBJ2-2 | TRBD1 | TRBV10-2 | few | CASSDPLDRVIHTGELFF | TGCGCCAGCAGTGACCCCCTCGACAGGGTAATTCACACCGGGGAGCTGTTTTTT
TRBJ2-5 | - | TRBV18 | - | CASSPTQGRSETQYF | TGTGCCAGCTCACCAACACAGGGGAGGTCGGAGACCCAGTACTTC
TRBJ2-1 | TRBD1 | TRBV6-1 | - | CASSELAGQGDNEQFF | TGTGCCAGCAGTGAACTTGCGGGACAGGGGGACAATGAGCAGTTCTTC
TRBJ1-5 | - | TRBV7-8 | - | CASSLARRGTNQPQHF | TGTGCCAGCAGCTTAGCTCGCAGGGGAACCAATCAGCCCCAGCATTTT
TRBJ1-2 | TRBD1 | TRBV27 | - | CASGMTGGPDGYTF | TGTGCCAGCGGAATGACAGGGGGGCCCGATGGCTACACCTTC
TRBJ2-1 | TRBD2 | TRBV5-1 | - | CASSTRTSRDNEQFF | TGCGCCAGCAGCACTCGGACTAGCCGAGACAATGAGCAGTTCTTC
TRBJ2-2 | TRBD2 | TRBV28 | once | CASSLLAGDAGELFF | TGTGCCAGCAGTTTACTAGCGGGAGACGCCGGGGAGCTGTTTTTT
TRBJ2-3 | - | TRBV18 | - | CASSPPTRDTQYF | TGTGCCAGCTCACCACCGACAAGGGATACGCAGTATTTT
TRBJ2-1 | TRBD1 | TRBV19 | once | CASSIGQGYNEQFF | TGTGCCAGTAGTATCGGACAGGGTTACAATGAGCAGTTCTTC
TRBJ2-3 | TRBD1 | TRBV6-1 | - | CASSEALQGADTQYF | TGTGCCAGCAGTGAAGCGCTTCAGGGGGCAGATACGCAGTATTTT
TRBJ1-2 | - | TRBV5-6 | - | CASSLGTPNYGYTF | TGTGCCAGCAGCCTCGGGACACCTAACTATGGCTACACCTTC
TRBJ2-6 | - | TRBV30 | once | CAWSNSGANVLTF | TGTGCCTGGTCCAACTCTGGGGCCAACGTCCTGACTTTC
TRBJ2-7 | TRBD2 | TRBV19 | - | CASSIAGTSGTYEQYF | TGTGCCAGTAGTATCGCCGGGACTAGCGGTACTTACGAGCAGTACTTC
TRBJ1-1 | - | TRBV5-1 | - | CASSLGHYEAFF | TGCGCCAGCAGCTTAGGACACTATGAAGCTTTCTTT
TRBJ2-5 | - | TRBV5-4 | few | CASRAGRSEGETQYF | TGTGCCAGCAGGGCGGGACGAAGCGAGGGGGAGACCCAGTACTTC
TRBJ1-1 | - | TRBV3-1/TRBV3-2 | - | CASSPQGGAPTEAFF | TGTGCCAGCAGCCCACAAGGGGGGGCGCCCACTGAAGCTTTCTTT
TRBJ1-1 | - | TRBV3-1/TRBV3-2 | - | CASSQAQVNTEAFF | TGTGCCAGCAGCCAAGCACAGGTGAACACTGAAGCTTTCTTT
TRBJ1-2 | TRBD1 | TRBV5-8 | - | CASSPDRGNYGYTF | TGTGCCAGCAGCCCGGACAGGGGGAACTATGGCTACACCTTC
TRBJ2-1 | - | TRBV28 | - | CASSFGLDNEQFF | TGTGCCAGCAGTTTTGGACTCGACAATGAGCAGTTCTTC
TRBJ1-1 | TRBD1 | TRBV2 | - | CASSSDRGSEAFF | TGTGCCAGCTCCTCGGACAGGGGAAGTGAAGCTTTCTTT
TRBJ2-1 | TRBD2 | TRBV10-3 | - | CAISDLSGSSYNEQFF | TGTGCCATCAGTGATTTAAGCGGGAGTTCCTACAATGAGCAGTTCTTC
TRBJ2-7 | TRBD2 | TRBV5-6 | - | CASTGLATYEQYF | TGTGCCAGCACGGGACTAGCGACCTACGAGCAGTACTTC